These 8 T cell receptor beta chains were all obtained from the same sample, sequenced in a study of shared clonotypes between healthy human individuals. Sequencing used immunoSEQ multiplex PCR; TCRdb keeps in-frame clones, though not all of them. The sample has more than 500,000 clones; approximately 95% are singletons. Terminally differentiated effector memory CD45RA+ cells were excluded by CCR7 positive selection of CD45RO-negative cells. Sequencing was performed on naive CD8+ T cells sorted from blood. Source of these receptors: a woman aged 30 to 39 in good health.

This rearrangement joins TRBV7-2 to TRBJ2-1, with D uncertain. Germline V gene sequence: CDR1 SGHTA, CDR2 FQGNSA. CDR3 length equals 16 residues. Trimming pared 3 bases from V and 0 bases from J, leaving 12 bases between. The CDR3 reads CASSFSSWSSYNEQFF. CDR3 nucleotides: TGTGCCAGCAGCTTTTCGTCCTGGAGCTCCTACAATGAGCAGTTCTTC.

The chain uses TRBV15 and TRBJ2-5; D is possibly TRBD2 (7 bases). The tail of the sequence fits TRBJ2-7 better, so the J call may be wrong. The CDR3 contains 13 residues. The germline CDR1 and CDR2 sequences are LNHNV and YYDKDF (reference sequence). In DNA form, the CDR3 reads TGTGCCACCAGTCCGGGGGGCGGCCACGAGCAGTACTTC. Protein product: CATSPGGGHEQYF.

The genes are TRBV5-1 and TRBJ2-1; no clear D gene. Trimming shortened V by 0 bases and J by 7 bases, and 11 bases separated the two germline ends. This CDR3 spans 14 amino acids. Germline-derived CDR1 and CDR2 are SGHRS and YFSETQ. CDR3 amino acids: CASSLGVYGNEQFF. CDR3 nucleotide sequence: TGCGCCAGCAGCTTGGGTGTGTATGGGAATGAGCAGTTCTTC.

The CDR3 bases are TGTGCCAGCAGCTTAGCGGTCGGCCAGGGGGCTCGCGAGCAGTACTTC. Translation: CASSLAVGQGAREQYF. V and J are TRBV7-2 and TRBJ2-7; the match to TRBD1 covers 8 bases. This CDR3 region has 16 residues. The J segment lost 6 bases and the V segment lost 0 bases, leaving 10 bases of the junction unmatched. Germline V gene data show CDR1 as SGHTA and CDR2 as FQGNSA.

The chain recombines TRBV5-4 with TRBJ2-2; 7 positions agree with TRBD2. This CDR3 comprises 16 residues. Germline CDR1 and CDR2: SGHNT and YYREEE (reference sequence). V was clipped by 0 bases and J by 6 bases; unmatched bases: 8. In nucleotides, the CDR3 is TGTGCCAGCAGCTTGGAGGGCGGGAGTCGCCCCGGGGAGCTGTTTTTT. This gives the protein CASSLEGGSRPGELFF.

The J gene is TRBJ2-7, the V gene TRBV2; 7 positions match TRBD2. Trimming at V came to 1 base and at J to 4 bases, leaving 7 bases not matched to a gene. The CDR3 contains 15 residues. Germline CDR1 SNHLY, CDR2 FYNNEI. The CDR3, as DNA: TGTGCCAGCAGTGAAGGGGCGGGAGTCGCTTACGAGCAGTACTTC. This encodes CASSEGAGVAYEQYF.

The rearrangement uses TRBV11-2 and TRBJ2-1, with unresolved D. The germline CDR1 and CDR2 sequences are SGHAT and FQNNGV. Trimming shortened V by 4 bases and J by 11 bases, and 12 bases separated the two germline ends. CDR3 size: 12 residues. CDR3 region: CASSSVLNKQFF. Written as DNA, the CDR3 is TGTGCCAGCAGCTCGGTTCTTAACAAGCAGTTCTTC.

This chain joins TRBV28 and TRBJ2-3; 8 bases fit TRBD2. Germline V gives CDR1 MDHEN, CDR2 SYDVKM. Trimming removed 4 bases from V and 2 bases from J; junction bases left unmatched: 11. The CDR3 consists of 17 residues. Here the CDR3 reads CASSYPPGGPPTDTQYF. The DNA of the CDR3 is TGTGCCAGCAGTTACCCCCCGGGAGGGCCCCCCACAGATACGCAGTATTTT.